These T cell receptor beta chains were read from a single sample in a study of T cells in Graves' hyperthyroidism and ophthalmopathy. TCRdb reanalysed the multiplex PCR reads using MiXCR and keeps one entry per CDR3 protein. The table has about 290,000 distinct CDR3 sequences, over 15% seen once. The sample consisted of blood. All receptors derive from an older woman with Graves' ophthalmopathy. CDR3s include the opening cysteine and the closing phenylalanine or tryptophan. A D gene is named only where the DNA matches it firmly. Only some rows state a clone size, as once, few, many or a class for expanded clones.

size: many
J: TRBJ2-7
D: -
V: TRBV11-1
DNA: TGTGCCAGCAGCAGGCGAACCTACGAGCAGTACTTC
CDR3: CASSRRTYEQYF

size: many
J: TRBJ1-5
D: -
V: TRBV4-1
DNA: TGCGCCAGCAGCCAAGACGGGGGCATCGGCAATCAGCCCCAGCATTTT
CDR3: CASSQDGGIGNQPQHF

size: -
J: TRBJ2-7
D: -
V: TRBV9
DNA: TGTGCCAGCAGCGTAGACGGGGACGCCGGGAGCGAGCAGTACTTC
CDR3: CASSVDGDAGSEQYF

size: -
J: TRBJ2-7
D: TRBD2
V: TRBV20-1
DNA: TGCAGTGCTAGGGAACTAGCGGGATGGATCCGCGAGCAGTACTTC
CDR3: CSARELAGWIREQYF

size: many
J: TRBJ2-7
D: -
V: TRBV28
DNA: TGTGCCAGCAGTCGTTCCGGCCTCCTCTCCTACGAGCAGTACTTC
CDR3: CASSRSGLLSYEQYF

size: -
J: TRBJ2-2
D: TRBD1
V: TRBV4-1
DNA: TGCGCCAGCAGCCGCGGGGGACAGGGAGATTTGGGGGAGCTGTTTTTT
CDR3: CASSRGGQGDLGELFF

size: -
J: TRBJ1-2
D: -
V: TRBV11-1
DNA: TGCGCCAGCAGCTTGGCCGGTTTGGACTATGGCTACACCTTC
CDR3: CASSLAGLDYGYTF

size: many
J: TRBJ1-4
D: -
V: TRBV5-8
DNA: TGTGCCAGCAGCTTGGTGGGAACTAATGAAAAACTGTTTTTT
CDR3: CASSLVGTNEKLFF

size: few
J: TRBJ1-5
D: TRBD1
V: TRBV19
DNA: TGTGCCAGTAGTTCAGGGGGCGTTGGCAATCAGCCCCAGCATTTT
CDR3: CASSSGGVGNQPQHF

size: many
J: TRBJ1-4
D: -
V: TRBV11-2
DNA: TGTGCCAGCAGCTTAACGGGATGGCGGAATGAAAAACTGTTTTTT
CDR3: CASSLTGWRNEKLFF

size: many
J: TRBJ2-1
D: -
V: TRBV28
DNA: TGTGCCAGCAGTTTACTTTCCAATGAGCAGTTCTTC
CDR3: CASSLLSNEQFF

size: many
J: TRBJ2-1
D: -
V: TRBV11-2
DNA: TGTGCCAGCAGCTTAGCCTCCCATTCAACTGAGCAGTTCTTC
CDR3: CASSLASHSTEQFF

size: many
J: TRBJ2-3
D: -
V: TRBV11-2
DNA: TGTGCCAGCAGCGCGGCGCGTTGGGCCCCCGATACGCAGTATTTT
CDR3: CASSAARWAPDTQYF

size: -
J: TRBJ2-1
D: -
V: TRBV5-1
DNA: TGCGCCAGCAGCTTGGCCCCGGGACACAGTTCCGTGCAGTTCTTC
CDR3: CASSLAPGHSSVQFF

size: few
J: TRBJ2-5
D: -
V: TRBV4-1
DNA: TGCGCCAGCAGCCGGAACCACCGGGACACGGGAGAGACCCAGTACTTC
CDR3: CASSRNHRDTGETQYF

size: many
J: TRBJ2-2
D: -
V: TRBV3-1
DNA: TGTGCCAGCAGCCAATATCCAGTGGAGATTAACACCGGGGAGCTGTTTTTT
CDR3: CASSQYPVEINTGELFF

size: many
J: TRBJ1-2
D: -
V: TRBV18
DNA: TGTGCCAGCTCACCCACTCAGCAGGCGCCATATGGCTACACCTTC
CDR3: CASSPTQQAPYGYTF

size: few
J: TRBJ2-3
D: TRBD2
V: TRBV19
DNA: TGTGCCAGTAGGAGAGCGGGGGCTAGCACAGATACGCAGTATTTT
CDR3: CASRRAGASTDTQYF

size: few
J: TRBJ2-7
D: -
V: TRBV7-2
DNA: TGTGCCAGCAGCTTAGGTGAGGGCTACGAGCAGTACTTC
CDR3: CASSLGEGYEQYF

size: -
J: TRBJ1-2
D: -
V: TRBV10-3
DNA: TGTGCCATCAGCCAGAGGGTGGAGGAGTATGGCTACACCTTC
CDR3: CAISQRVEEYGYTF

size: many
J: TRBJ1-1
D: -
V: TRBV6-1
DNA: TGTGCCAGCAGTCGTGGTCACACTGAAGCTTTCTTT
CDR3: CASSRGHTEAFF

size: many
J: TRBJ1-2
D: -
V: TRBV20-1
DNA: TGCAGTGCTAAGGACCGACAGCGAGTCTATGGCTACACCTTC
CDR3: CSAKDRQRVYGYTF

size: -
J: TRBJ2-7
D: -
V: TRBV6-6
DNA: TGTGCCAGCAGTTACCGGGACCATTACGAGCAGTACTTC
CDR3: CASSYRDHYEQYF

size: many
J: TRBJ1-1
D: -
V: TRBV7-2
DNA: TGTGCCAGCAGCCGGTGGGCGGCGGGCACTGAAGCTTTCTTT
CDR3: CASSRWAAGTEAFF

size: -
J: TRBJ1-2
D: -
V: TRBV4-3
DNA: TGCGCCAGCAGCCAAGGGTCAGGGGTGGATGGCTACACCTTC
CDR3: CASSQGSGVDGYTF

size: few
J: TRBJ1-1
D: TRBD1
V: TRBV11-2
DNA: TGTGCCAGCAGCTTACAGGGGGGTGAGAGATGGGACACTGAAGCTTTCTTT
CDR3: CASSLQGGERWDTEAFF

size: -
J: TRBJ2-7
D: -
V: TRBV20-1
DNA: TGCAGTGCTAGAGAAGGCTTCGGACGGGAGTGGTACGAGCAGTACTTC
CDR3: CSAREGFGREWYEQYF

size: many
J: TRBJ2-7
D: TRBD2
V: TRBV20-1
DNA: TGCAGTGCTAGCTCCGGGACTAGCGCAACCGGCGAGTACTTC
CDR3: CSASSGTSATGEYF

size: -
J: TRBJ1-2
D: TRBD1
V: TRBV20-1
DNA: TGCAGTGCTTTAAACGACAGGGACGCAGGCTACACCTTC
CDR3: CSALNDRDAGYTF

size: many
J: TRBJ1-2
D: -
V: TRBV11-2
DNA: TGTGCCAGCAGCTTAGCAGTGTCCCGGACGACCTATGGCTACACCTTC
CDR3: CASSLAVSRTTYGYTF

size: -
J: TRBJ1-2
D: TRBD1
V: TRBV27
DNA: TGTGCCAGCAGTGGCCGGGACAGGGGGCGATTCCCCTTCGGCTACACCTTC
CDR3: CASSGRDRGRFPFGYTF

size: many
J: TRBJ2-2
D: TRBD2
V: TRBV12-3/TRBV12-4
DNA: TGTGCCAGCAGTCCAGCAAGGCTTATAGCGGGAGACGGCGGGGAGCTGTTTTTT
CDR3: CASSPARLIAGDGGELFF

size: -
J: TRBJ1-1
D: -
V: TRBV27
DNA: TGTGCCAGCAGTCACTACGTGGGGGGTTACGGAACTGAAGCTTTCTTT
CDR3: CASSHYVGGYGTEAFF

size: few
J: TRBJ2-1
D: -
V: TRBV4-3
DNA: TGCGCCAGCAGCCAAGTCGTCCAGCGGGCAGGTAACTACAATGAGCAGTTCTTC
CDR3: CASSQVVQRAGNYNEQFF

size: -
J: TRBJ2-2
D: TRBD2
V: TRBV7-2
DNA: TGTGCCAGCAGCCGCCCGGGAGGGAGAAACACCGGGGAGCTGTTTTTT
CDR3: CASSRPGGRNTGELFF

size: few
J: TRBJ2-7
D: TRBD1
V: TRBV7-9
DNA: TGTGCCAGCTTGCGGGACAGGGTCTCCTACGAGCAGTACTTC
CDR3: CASLRDRVSYEQYF

size: -
J: TRBJ2-6
D: -
V: TRBV20-1
DNA: TGCAGTGCTAGAGTCTCAGGAATGCCCGGGGCCAACGTCCTGACTTTC
CDR3: CSARVSGMPGANVLTF

size: -
J: TRBJ1-3
D: -
V: TRBV5-4
DNA: TGTGCCAGCAGCTCGCCTAGAGACTTTGGAAACACCATATATTTT
CDR3: CASSSPRDFGNTIYF

size: -
J: TRBJ2-7
D: -
V: TRBV20-1
DNA: TGCAGTGCTAAAATTCAAGGGCAGGGCTACGAGCAGTACTTC
CDR3: CSAKIQGQGYEQYF

size: -
J: TRBJ2-7
D: TRBD1
V: TRBV6-5
DNA: TGTGCCAGCAGTTACAGGGACAGGGCTTTTTACGAGCAGTACTTC
CDR3: CASSYRDRAFYEQYF

size: many
J: TRBJ1-5
D: -
V: TRBV6-2/TRBV6-3
DNA: TGTGCCAGCAGTTTGGCGGGGGTCGGTCAGCCCCAGCATTTT
CDR3: CASSLAGVGQPQHF

size: many
J: TRBJ2-3
D: -
V: TRBV3-1
DNA: TGTGCCAGCAGCCAAGGGGCTGGAGGGTCAGATACGCAGTATTTT
CDR3: CASSQGAGGSDTQYF

size: few
J: TRBJ2-3
D: -
V: TRBV18
DNA: TGTGCCAGCTCACCACCACTAATCACAGATACGCAGTATTTT
CDR3: CASSPPLITDTQYF

size: many
J: TRBJ2-7
D: TRBD2
V: TRBV5-5
DNA: TGTGCCAGCAGCTTGACTAGCGGGCGCACCTACGAGCAGTACTTC
CDR3: CASSLTSGRTYEQYF

size: -
J: TRBJ2-5
D: TRBD2
V: TRBV20-1
DNA: TGCAGTGCTAGCTTCGGCGGGAGGGGAGAGACCCAGTACTTC
CDR3: CSASFGGRGETQYF

size: -
J: TRBJ2-3
D: TRBD2
V: TRBV9
DNA: TGTGCCAGCAGCCATCCTAGCGGGAGTCTGAGCACAGATACGCAGTATTTT
CDR3: CASSHPSGSLSTDTQYF

size: many
J: TRBJ2-7
D: TRBD2
V: TRBV7-2
DNA: TGTGCCAGCAGCTTAGACTTCGCGGGAGGTGGGGAGCAGTACTTC
CDR3: CASSLDFAGGGEQYF

size: many
J: TRBJ1-5
D: -
V: TRBV30
DNA: TGTGCCTGGAGTTTCCGAACGGATCAGCCCCAGCATTTT
CDR3: CAWSFRTDQPQHF

size: many
J: TRBJ2-1
D: -
V: TRBV12-3/TRBV12-4
DNA: TGTGCCAGCAGCCGGGGCAATGAGCAGTTCTTC
CDR3: CASSRGNEQFF

size: -
J: TRBJ2-3
D: -
V: TRBV15
DNA: TGTGCCACCAGCAGAGATTCGGAGGGGGTTGGCACAGATATGCAGTATTTT
CDR3: CATSRDSEGVGTDMQYF

size: many
J: TRBJ2-1
D: TRBD1
V: TRBV11-3
DNA: TGTGCCAGCAGCGCTGACAGGGGAAGTTACAATGAGCAGTTCTTC
CDR3: CASSADRGSYNEQFF

size: many
J: TRBJ2-1
D: TRBD2
V: TRBV6-2/TRBV6-3
DNA: TGTGCCAGCAGCAGAACGGGACTAGCGGGAGGTGAGCAGTTCTTC
CDR3: CASSRTGLAGGEQFF

size: few
J: TRBJ2-3
D: TRBD2
V: TRBV5-6
DNA: TGTGCCAGCAGCTTGGCAGTAGCGGGGTTCACAGATACGCAGTATTTT
CDR3: CASSLAVAGFTDTQYF

size: many
J: TRBJ2-7
D: -
V: TRBV7-2
DNA: TGTGCCAGCAGCCCCCCGGGGAGCTCCTACGAGCAGTACTTC
CDR3: CASSPPGSSYEQYF

size: many
J: TRBJ1-5
D: -
V: TRBV7-2
DNA: TGTGCCAGCAGCTTAAGGAGAGGCAATCAGCCCCAGCATTTT
CDR3: CASSLRRGNQPQHF

size: -
J: TRBJ1-1
D: -
V: TRBV7-9
DNA: TGTGCCAGCAGCTTAGGGGGGGTCCCTGAAGCTTTCTTT
CDR3: CASSLGGVPEAFF

size: many
J: TRBJ2-7
D: -
V: TRBV5-1
DNA: TGCGCCAGCAGCTTGGTGGTCAGACCCTACGCGGAGCAGTACTTC
CDR3: CASSLVVRPYAEQYF

size: -
J: TRBJ2-3
D: -
V: TRBV10-2
DNA: TGCGCCAGCGCAGGGTCCCGGGCAGATACGCAGTATTTT
CDR3: CASAGSRADTQYF